This entry concerns a single TCR beta chain. Libraries were prepared by immunoSEQ multiplex PCR; TCRdb keeps only in-frame clonotypes and omits some of them. The table includes 270,000 or so clones, approximately 89% detected once. The data stem from a study of blood T cell repertoires in COVID-19. V was pared by 4 bases and J by 3 bases, with 16 bases between. The CDR3 runs to 15 residues. In germline, CDR1 is SGHDT, CDR2 YYEEEE. The chain links TRBV5-6 to TRBJ1-1; possible D gene TRBD1, 5 bases. The specimen was PBMCs or T cells enriched from blood (not recorded which). This sequence originates from a woman younger than 30 who had recovered from COVID-19. CDR3 amino acids: CASSGKDIAYTEAFF. The CDR3 region has the DNA TGTGCCAGCAGCGGTAAGGACATAGCCTACACTGAAGCTTTCTTT.